The entry below gives a single TCR beta chain sequence along with its context. The sample originates from a study of human T cells and chemical hapten exposure. Using its own MiXCR run on the RACE reads, TCRdb lists one record per CDR3 protein. The sample includes 370,000 or so distinct CDR3 sequences, more than 4.5% of them seen just once. Specified time point: patch test 1, 2 weeks after DPC sensitization. Treatment indicated: therapeutic diphenylcyclopropenone sensitization with weekly scalp DPC. There are 13 residues in the CDR3. From germline, CDR1 is LNHNV and CDR2 YYDKDF (reference sequence). The V gene lost 5 bases and the J gene lost 7 bases, with 15 bases spanning the gap.

The material sequenced was whole blood, taken in connection with sensitization to the hapten diphenylcyclopropenone (DPC). The chain employs TRBV15 and TRBJ2-7; perhaps TRBD1 as D (6 bases). The TCR comes from a woman between 45 and 60 years old with alopecia areata. Some clones in this sample may be carry-over from other donors' samples. Written as DNA, the CDR3 is TGTGCCACCAGCCTGGGACATGGTGGGGAGCAGTACTTC. Translation: CATSLGHGGEQYF.